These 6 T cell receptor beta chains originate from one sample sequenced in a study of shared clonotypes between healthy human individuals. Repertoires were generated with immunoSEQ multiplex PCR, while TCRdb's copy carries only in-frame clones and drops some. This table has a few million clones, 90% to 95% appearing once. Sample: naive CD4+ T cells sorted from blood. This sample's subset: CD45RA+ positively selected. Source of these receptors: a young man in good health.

The CDR3 DNA sequence: TGCGCCAGCAGCTTGTACGGGGGAAATCGCGTTGAATCACCCCTCCACTTT. Translated: CASSLYGGNRVESPLHF. The chain couples TRBV5-1 to TRBJ1-6, with TRBD1 as a possible D gene (5 bases). The CDR3 totals 17 residues. The V gene lost 1 base and the J gene lost 10 bases, with 21 bases spanning the gap. Germline CDR1 and CDR2: SGHRS and YFSETQ.

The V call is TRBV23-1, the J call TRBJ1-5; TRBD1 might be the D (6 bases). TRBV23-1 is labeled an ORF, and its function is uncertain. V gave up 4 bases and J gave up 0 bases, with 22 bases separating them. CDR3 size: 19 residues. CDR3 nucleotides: TGCGCCAGCAGTCCCCGACAGGCAGGGGAGGATTATAGCAATCAGCCCCAGCATTTT. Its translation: CASSPRQAGEDYSNQPQHF.

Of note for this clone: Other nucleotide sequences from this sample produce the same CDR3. The CDR3 is CASSVQTQYF. CDR3 DNA: TGTGCCAGCAGTGTACAGACCCAGTACTTC. The V and J genes are TRBV2 and TRBJ2-5; D is undetermined. This CDR3 is built from 10 residues. CDR1 SNHLY and CDR2 FYNNEI come from the germline V gene. Trimming left V 4 bases short and J 6 bases short, with 3 bases between.

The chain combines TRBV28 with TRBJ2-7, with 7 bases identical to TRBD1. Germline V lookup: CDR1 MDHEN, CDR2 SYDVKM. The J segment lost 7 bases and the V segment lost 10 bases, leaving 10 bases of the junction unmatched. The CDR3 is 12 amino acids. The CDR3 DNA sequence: TGTGCCACCACAGACAGGGTGGGGGAGCAGTACTTC. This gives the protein CATTDRVGEQYF.

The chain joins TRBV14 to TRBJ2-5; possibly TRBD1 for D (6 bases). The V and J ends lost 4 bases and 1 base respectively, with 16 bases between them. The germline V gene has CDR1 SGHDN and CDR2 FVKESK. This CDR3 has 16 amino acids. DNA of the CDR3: TGTGCCAGCAGCCCCCTAGGGGGATGGGGCCAAGAGACCCAGTACTTC. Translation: CASSPLGGWGQETQYF.

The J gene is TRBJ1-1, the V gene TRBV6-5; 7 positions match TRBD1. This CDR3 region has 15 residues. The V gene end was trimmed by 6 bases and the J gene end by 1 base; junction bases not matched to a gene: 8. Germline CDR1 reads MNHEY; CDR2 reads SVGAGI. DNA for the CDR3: TGTGCCAGCAGAATAAACAGGGGCGAGAACACTGAAGCTTTCTTT. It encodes CASRINRGENTEAFF.